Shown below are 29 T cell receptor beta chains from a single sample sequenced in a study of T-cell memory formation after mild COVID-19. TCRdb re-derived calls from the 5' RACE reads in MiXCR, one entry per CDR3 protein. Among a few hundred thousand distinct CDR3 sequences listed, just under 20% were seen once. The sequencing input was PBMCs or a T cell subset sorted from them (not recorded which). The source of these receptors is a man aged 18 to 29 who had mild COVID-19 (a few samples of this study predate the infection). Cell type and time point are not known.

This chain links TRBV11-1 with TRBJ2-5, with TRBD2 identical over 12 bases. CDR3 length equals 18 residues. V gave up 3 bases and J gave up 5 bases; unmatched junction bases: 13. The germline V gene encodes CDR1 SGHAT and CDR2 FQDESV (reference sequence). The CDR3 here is CASSFLPSLAGGSETQYF. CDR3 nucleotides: TGTGCCAGCAGCTTCCTCCCCTCTCTAGCGGGGGGGTCCGAGACCCAGTACTTC.

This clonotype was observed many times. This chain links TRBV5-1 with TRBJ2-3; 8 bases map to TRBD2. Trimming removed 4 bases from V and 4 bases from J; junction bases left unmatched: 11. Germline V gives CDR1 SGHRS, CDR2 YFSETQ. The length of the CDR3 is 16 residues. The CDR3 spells CASSQLRAGGSDTQYF. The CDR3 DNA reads TGCGCCAGCAGCCAGCTGCGGGCGGGGGGTTCAGATACGCAGTATTTT.

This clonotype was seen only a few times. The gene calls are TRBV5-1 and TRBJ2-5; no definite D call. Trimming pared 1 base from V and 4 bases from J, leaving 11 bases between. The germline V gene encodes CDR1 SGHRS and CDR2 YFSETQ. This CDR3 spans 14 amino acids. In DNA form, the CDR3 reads TGCGCCAGCAGCTTGACATCTTTGGTAGAGACCCAGTACTTC. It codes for CASSLTSLVETQYF.

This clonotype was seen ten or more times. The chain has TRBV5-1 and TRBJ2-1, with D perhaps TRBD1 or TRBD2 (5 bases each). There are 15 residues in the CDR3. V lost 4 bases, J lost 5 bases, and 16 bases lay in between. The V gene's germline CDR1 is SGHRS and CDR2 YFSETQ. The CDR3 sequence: CASSPDPGLHNEQFF. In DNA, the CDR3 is TGCGCCAGCAGCCCGGACCCGGGGCTGCACAATGAGCAGTTCTTC. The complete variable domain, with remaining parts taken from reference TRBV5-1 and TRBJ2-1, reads KAGVTQTPRYLIKTRGQQVTLSCSPISGHRSVSWYQQTPGQGLQFLFEYFSETQRNKGNFPGRFSGRQFSNSRSEMNVSTLELGDSALYLCASSPDPGLHNEQFFGPGTRLTVL.

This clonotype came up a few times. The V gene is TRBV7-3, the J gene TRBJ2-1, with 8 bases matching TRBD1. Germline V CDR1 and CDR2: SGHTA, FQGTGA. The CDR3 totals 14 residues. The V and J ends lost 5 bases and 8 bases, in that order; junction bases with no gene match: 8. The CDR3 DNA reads TGTGCCAGCAGCCACGGACAGGGTTGGGATGAGCAGTTCTTC. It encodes CASSHGQGWDEQFF.

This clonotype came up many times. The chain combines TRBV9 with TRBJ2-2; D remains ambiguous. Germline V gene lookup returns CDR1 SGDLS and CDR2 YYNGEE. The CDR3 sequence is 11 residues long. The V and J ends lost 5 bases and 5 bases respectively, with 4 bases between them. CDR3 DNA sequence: TGTGCCAGCAGAGGAACCGGGGAGCTGTTTTTT. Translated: CASRGTGELFF.

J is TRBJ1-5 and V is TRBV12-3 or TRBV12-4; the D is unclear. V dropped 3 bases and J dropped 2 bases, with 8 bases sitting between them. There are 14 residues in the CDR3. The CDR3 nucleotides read TGTGCCAGCAGTTTCTCGGACGGCAATCAGCCCCAGCATTTT. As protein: CASSFSDGNQPQHF.

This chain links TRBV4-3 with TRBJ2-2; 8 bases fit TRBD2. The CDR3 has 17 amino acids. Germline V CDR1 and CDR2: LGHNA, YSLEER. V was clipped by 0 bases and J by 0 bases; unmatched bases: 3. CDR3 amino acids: CASSQDRLAPNTGELFF. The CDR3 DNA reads TGCGCCAGCAGCCAAGATAGACTAGCGCCGAACACCGGGGAGCTGTTTTTT.

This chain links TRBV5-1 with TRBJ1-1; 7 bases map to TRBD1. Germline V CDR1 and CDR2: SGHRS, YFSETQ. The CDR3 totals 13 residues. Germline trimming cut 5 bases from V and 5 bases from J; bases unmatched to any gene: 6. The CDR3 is CASSFQGVTEAFF. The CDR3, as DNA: TGCGCCAGCAGTTTCCAGGGGGTGACTGAAGCTTTCTTT.

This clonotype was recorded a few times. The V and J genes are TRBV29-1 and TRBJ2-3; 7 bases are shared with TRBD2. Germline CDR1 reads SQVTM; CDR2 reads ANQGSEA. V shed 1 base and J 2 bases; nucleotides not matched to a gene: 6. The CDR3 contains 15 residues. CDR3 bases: TGCAGCGTTGAAGGTGGGAGGGCCGACACAGATACGCAGTATTTT. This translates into CSVEGGRADTDTQYF.

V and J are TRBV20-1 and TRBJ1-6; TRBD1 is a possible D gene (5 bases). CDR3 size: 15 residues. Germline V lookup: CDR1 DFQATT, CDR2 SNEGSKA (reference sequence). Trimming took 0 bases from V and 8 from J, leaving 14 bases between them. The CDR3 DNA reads TGCAGTGCTAGAGATCCCGGGGGTACGCATTCACCCCTCCACTTT. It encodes CSARDPGGTHSPLHF.

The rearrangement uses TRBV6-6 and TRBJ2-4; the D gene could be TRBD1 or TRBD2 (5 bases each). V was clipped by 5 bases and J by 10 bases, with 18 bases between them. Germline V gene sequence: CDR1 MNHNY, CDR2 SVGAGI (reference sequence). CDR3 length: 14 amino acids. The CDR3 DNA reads TGTGCCAGCAGTGATCCGGGACGGCAAACGATTCAGTACTTC. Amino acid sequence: CASSDPGRQTIQYF.

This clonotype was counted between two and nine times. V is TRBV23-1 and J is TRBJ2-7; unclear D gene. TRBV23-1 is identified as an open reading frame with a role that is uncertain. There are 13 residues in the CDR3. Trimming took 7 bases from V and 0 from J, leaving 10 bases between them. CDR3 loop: CASNAGSSYEQYV. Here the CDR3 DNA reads TGCGCCAGCAATGCAGGAAGCTCCTACGAGCAGTACGTC.

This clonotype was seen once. DNA of the CDR3: TGCAGCGGTACCCCGGGTCCCGAAACCGGGGAGCTGTTTTTT. This gives the protein CSGTPGPETGELFF. V and J are TRBV29-1 and TRBJ2-2; D is unresolved. Looked up from germline, CDR1 is SQVTM and CDR2 is ANQGSEA. V shed 7 bases and J shed 5 bases, with 17 bases lying between them. The CDR3 covers 14 residues.

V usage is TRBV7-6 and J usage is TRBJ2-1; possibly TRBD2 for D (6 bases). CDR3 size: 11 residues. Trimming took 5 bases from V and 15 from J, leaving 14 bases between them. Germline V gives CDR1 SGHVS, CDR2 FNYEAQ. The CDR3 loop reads CASSHGGPRFF. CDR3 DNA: TGTGCCAGCAGCCACGGGGGACCCCGGTTCTTC.

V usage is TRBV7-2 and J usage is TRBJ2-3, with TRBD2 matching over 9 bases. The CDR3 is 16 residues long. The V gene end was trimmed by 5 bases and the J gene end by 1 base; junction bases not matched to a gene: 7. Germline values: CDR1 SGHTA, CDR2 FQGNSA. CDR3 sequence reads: CASSRRAGGGTDTQYF. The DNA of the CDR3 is TGTGCCAGCAGCCGCCGGGCGGGGGGGGGCACAGATACGCAGTATTTT.

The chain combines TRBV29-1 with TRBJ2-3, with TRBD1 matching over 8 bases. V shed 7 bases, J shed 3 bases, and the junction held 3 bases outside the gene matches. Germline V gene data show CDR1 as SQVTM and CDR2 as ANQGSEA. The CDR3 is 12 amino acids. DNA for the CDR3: TGCAGCGCGGACAGGGATACAGATACGCAGTATTTT. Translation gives CSADRDTDTQYF.

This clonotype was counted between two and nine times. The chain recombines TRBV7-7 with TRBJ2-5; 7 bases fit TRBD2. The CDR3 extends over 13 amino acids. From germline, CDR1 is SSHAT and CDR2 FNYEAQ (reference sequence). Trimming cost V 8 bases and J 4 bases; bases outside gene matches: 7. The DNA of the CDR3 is TGTGCCAGCGCCCTGGGAGGGCTAGAGACCCAGTACTTC. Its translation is CASALGGLETQYF.

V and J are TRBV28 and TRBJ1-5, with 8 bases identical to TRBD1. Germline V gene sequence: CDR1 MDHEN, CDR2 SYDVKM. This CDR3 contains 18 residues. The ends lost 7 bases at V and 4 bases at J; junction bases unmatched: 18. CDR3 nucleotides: TGTGCCAGCACCCATACAGGGGGAACTGTTGGGGAAAATCAGCCCCAGCATTTT. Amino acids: CASTHTGGTVGENQPQHF.

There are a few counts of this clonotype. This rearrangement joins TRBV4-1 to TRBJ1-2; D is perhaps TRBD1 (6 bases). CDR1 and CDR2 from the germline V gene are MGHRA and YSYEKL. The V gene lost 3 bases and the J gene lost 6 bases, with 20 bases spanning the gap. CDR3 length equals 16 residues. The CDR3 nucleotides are TGCGCCAGCAGCCAGCGGACAGTTTCCTACGGCGATGGCTACACCTTC. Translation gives CASSQRTVSYGDGYTF.

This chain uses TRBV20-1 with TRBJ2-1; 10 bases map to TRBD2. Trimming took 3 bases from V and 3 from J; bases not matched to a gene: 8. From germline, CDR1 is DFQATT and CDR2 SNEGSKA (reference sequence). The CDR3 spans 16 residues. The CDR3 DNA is TGCAGTGCTAGCTCCCTAGCGGGGGTTTTCTACAATGAGCAGTTCTTC. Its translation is CSASSLAGVFYNEQFF.

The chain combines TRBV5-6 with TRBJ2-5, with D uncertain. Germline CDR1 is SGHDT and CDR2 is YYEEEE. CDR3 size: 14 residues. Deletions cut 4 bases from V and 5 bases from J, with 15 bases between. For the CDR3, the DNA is TGTGCCAGCAGCGCAGAGGAAGAGTGGGAGACCCAGTACTTC. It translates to CASSAEEEWETQYF.

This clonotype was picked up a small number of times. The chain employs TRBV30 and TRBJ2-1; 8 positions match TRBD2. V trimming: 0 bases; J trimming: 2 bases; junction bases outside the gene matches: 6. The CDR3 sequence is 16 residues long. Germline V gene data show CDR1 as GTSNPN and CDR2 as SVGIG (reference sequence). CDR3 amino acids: CAWSVLAGGTYNEQFF. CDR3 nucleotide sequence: TGTGCCTGGAGTGTACTCGCGGGGGGAACCTACAATGAGCAGTTCTTC.

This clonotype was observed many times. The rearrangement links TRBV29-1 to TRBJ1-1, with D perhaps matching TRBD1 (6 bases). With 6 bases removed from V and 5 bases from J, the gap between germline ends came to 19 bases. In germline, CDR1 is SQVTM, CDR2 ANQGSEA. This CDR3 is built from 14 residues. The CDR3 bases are TGCAGCGTCGACAGGACATACCCGGGAACTGAAGCTTTCTTT. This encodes CSVDRTYPGTEAFF.

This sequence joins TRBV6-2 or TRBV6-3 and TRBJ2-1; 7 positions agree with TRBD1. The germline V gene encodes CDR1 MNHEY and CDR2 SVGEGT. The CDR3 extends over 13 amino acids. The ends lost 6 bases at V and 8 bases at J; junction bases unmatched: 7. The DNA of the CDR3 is TGTGCCAGCAGGTCGACAGGGTACCATGAGCAGTTCTTC. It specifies CASRSTGYHEQFF.

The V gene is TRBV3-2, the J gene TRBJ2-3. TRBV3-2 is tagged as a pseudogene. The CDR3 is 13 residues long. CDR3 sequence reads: CASCVRAPDTQYF. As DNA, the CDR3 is TGTGCCAGCTGCGTCCGAGCCCCAGATACGCAGTATTTT.

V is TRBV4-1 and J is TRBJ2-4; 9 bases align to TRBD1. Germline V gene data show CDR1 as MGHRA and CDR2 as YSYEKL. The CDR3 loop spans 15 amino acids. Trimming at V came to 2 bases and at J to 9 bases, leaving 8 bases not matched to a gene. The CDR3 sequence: CASSQPGQGRRIQYF. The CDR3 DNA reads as TGCGCCAGCAGCCAACCGGGACAGGGCCGCCGCATTCAGTACTTC.

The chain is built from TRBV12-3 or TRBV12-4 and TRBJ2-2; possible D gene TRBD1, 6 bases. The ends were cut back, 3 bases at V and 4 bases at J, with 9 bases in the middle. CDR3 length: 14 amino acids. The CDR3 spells CASSFQGSTGELFF. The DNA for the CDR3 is TGTGCCAGCAGTTTCCAGGGGAGCACCGGGGAGCTGTTTTTT.

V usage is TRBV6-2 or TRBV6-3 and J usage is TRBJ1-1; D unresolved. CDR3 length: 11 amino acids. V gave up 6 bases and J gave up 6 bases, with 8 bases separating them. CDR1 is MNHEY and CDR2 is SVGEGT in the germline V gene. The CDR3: CASRTGAEAFF. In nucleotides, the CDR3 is TGTGCCAGCAGGACGGGCGCTGAAGCTTTCTTT.